This entry is about one T cell receptor beta chain. The data originate from a study of long-term antiretroviral therapy in people with HIV. Study-wide context: The earliest samples came about a decade before the 2015 immediate-ART recommendation.

This CDR3 is built from 15 residues. The germline V gene encodes CDR1 MNHEY and CDR2 SMNVEV (reference sequence). Trimming took off 0 bases at V and 0 bases at J, with 8 bases between the two ends. It was version v3.0 of the immunoSEQ assay that was run at survey level. Libraries were prepared by immunoSEQ multiplex PCR; TCRdb keeps only in-frame clonotypes and omits some of them. Among 25,000 to 30,000 clones listed, around 83% were seen once. The J gene is TRBJ1-1, the V gene TRBV27; the D is unclear. This TCR was recovered from a man aged 18 to 30 with HIV. The sequenced sample was unsorted PBMCs, obtained 0.4 years after starting antiretroviral therapy. CDR3: CASSLSASLNTEAFF. The CDR3 bases are TGTGCCAGCAGTTTATCGGCCAGCCTGAACACTGAAGCTTTCTTT.